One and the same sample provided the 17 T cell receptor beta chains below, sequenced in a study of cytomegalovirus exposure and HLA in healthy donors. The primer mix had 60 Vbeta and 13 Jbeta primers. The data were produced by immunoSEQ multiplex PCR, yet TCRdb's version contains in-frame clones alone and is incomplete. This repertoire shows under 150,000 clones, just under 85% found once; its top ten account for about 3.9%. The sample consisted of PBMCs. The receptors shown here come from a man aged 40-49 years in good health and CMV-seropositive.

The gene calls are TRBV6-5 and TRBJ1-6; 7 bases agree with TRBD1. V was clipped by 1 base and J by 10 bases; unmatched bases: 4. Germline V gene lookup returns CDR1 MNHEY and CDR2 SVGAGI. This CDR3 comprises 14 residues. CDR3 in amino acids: CASSYFRGSSPLHF. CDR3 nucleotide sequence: TGTGCCAGCAGTTACTTCAGGGGGAGCTCACCCCTCCACTTT.

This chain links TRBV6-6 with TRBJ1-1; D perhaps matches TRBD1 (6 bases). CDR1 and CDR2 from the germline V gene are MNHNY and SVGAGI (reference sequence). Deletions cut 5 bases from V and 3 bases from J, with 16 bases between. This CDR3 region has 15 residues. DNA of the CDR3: TGTGCCAGCAGTCCCGTCCAGGGGACGGACACTGAAGCTTTCTTT. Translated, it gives CASSPVQGTDTEAFF.

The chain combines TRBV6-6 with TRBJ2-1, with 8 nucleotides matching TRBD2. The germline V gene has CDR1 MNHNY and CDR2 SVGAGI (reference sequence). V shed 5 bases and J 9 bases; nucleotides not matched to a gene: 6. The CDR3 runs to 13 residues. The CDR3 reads CASSPAGGREQFF. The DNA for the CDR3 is TGTGCCAGCAGTCCGGCGGGGGGCCGTGAGCAGTTCTTC.

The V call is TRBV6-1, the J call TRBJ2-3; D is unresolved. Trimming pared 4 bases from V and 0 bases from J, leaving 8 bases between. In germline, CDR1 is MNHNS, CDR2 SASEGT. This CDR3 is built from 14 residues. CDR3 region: CASSVDSSTDTQYF. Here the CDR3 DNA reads TGTGCCAGCAGTGTTGATAGTAGCACAGATACGCAGTATTTT.

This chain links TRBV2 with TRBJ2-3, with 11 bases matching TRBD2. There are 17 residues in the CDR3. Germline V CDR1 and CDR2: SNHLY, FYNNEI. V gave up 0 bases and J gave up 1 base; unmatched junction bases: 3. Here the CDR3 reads CASSEAPGLAGTDTQYF. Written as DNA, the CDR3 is TGTGCCAGCAGTGAAGCGCCGGGACTAGCGGGCACAGATACGCAGTATTTT.

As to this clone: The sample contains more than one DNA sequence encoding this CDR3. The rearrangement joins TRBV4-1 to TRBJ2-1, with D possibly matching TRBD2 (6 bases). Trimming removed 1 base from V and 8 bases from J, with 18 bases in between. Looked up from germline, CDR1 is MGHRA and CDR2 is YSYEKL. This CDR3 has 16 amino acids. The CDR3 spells CASSQGEAQPVHEQFF. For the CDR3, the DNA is TGCGCCAGCAGCCAAGGGGAGGCCCAACCTGTACATGAGCAGTTCTTC.

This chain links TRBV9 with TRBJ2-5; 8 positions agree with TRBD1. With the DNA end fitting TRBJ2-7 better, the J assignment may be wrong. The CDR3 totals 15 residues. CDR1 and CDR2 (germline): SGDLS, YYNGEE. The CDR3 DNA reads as TGTGCCAGCAGCCGGGCAGGGGGCCTTGTTTACGAGCAGTACTTC. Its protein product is CASSRAGGLVYEQYF.

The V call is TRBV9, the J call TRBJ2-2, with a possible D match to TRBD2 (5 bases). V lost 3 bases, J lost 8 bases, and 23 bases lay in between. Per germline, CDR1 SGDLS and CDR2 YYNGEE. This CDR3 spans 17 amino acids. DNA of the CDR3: TGTGCCAGCAGCGCGAGAGGTGTCAGCGGCCCGGGTGGGGAGCTGTTTTTT. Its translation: CASSARGVSGPGGELFF.

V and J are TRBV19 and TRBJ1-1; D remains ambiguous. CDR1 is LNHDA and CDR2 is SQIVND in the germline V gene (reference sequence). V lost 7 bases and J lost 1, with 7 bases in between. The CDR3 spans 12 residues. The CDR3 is CASMNRNTEAFF. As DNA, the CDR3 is TGTGCCAGTATGAACAGGAACACTGAAGCTTTCTTT.

The CDR3 DNA sequence: TGCAGCGCCTTCCTACTAGCGGGCCAAGAGACCCAGTACTTC. This encodes CSAFLLAGQETQYF. This chain joins TRBV29-1 and TRBJ2-5, with 9 bases that match TRBD2. Germline loops: CDR1 SQVTM, CDR2 ANQGSEA. The CDR3 totals 14 residues. J gave up 1 base and V 7 bases, and 7 bases lay outside the gene matches.

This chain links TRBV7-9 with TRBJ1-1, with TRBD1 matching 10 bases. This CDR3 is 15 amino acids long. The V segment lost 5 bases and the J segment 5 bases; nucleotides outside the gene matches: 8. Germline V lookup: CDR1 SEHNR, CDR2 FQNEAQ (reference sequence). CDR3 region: CASSPPGQGWTEAFF. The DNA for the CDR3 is TGTGCCAGCAGCCCACCGGGACAGGGGTGGACTGAAGCTTTCTTT.

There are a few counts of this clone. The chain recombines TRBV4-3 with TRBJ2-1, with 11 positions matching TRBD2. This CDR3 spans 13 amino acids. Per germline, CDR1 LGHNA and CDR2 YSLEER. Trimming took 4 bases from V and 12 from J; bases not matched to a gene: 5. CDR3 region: CASSPGLAVWQFF. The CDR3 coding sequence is TGCGCCAGCAGCCCGGGACTAGCGGTTTGGCAGTTCTTC.

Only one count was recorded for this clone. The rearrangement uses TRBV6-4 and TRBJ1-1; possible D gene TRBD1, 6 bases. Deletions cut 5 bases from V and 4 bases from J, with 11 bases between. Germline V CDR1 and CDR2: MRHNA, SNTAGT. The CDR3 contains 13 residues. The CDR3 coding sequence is TGTGCCAGCAGTAGTACAGGGAGCACTGAAGCTTTCTTT. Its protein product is CASSSTGSTEAFF.

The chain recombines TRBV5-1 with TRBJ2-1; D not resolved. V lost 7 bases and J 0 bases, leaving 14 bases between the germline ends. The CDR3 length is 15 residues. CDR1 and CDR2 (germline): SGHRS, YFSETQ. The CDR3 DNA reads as TGCGCCAGCTCCGGGTGGATGAGCTCCTACAATGAGCAGTTCTTC. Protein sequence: CASSGWMSSYNEQFF.

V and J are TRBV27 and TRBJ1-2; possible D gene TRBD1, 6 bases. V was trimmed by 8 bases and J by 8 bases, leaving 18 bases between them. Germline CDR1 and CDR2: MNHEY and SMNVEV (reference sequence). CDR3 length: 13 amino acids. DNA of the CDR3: TGTGCCAGCCGAAATTTTGAGGGGGTGGGCTACACCTTC. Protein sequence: CASRNFEGVGYTF.

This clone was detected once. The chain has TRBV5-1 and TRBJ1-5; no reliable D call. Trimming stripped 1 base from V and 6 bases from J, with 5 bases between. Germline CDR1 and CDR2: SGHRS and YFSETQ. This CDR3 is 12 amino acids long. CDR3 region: CASSLTGQPQHF. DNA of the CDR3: TGCGCCAGCAGCTTGACGGGTCAGCCCCAGCATTTT.

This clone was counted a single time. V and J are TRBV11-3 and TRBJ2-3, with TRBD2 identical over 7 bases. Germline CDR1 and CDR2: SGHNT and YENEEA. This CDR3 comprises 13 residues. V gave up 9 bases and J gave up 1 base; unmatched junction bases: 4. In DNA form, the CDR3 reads TGTGCCAGTAGACTAGCAGGCACAGATACGCAGTATTTT. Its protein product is CASRLAGTDTQYF. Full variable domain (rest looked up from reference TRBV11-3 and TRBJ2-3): EAGVVQSPRYKIIEKKQPVAFWCNPISGHNTLYWYLQNLGQGPELLIRYENEEAVDDSQLPKDRFSAERLKGVDSTLKIQPAELGDSAVYLCASRLAGTDTQYFGPGTRLTVL.